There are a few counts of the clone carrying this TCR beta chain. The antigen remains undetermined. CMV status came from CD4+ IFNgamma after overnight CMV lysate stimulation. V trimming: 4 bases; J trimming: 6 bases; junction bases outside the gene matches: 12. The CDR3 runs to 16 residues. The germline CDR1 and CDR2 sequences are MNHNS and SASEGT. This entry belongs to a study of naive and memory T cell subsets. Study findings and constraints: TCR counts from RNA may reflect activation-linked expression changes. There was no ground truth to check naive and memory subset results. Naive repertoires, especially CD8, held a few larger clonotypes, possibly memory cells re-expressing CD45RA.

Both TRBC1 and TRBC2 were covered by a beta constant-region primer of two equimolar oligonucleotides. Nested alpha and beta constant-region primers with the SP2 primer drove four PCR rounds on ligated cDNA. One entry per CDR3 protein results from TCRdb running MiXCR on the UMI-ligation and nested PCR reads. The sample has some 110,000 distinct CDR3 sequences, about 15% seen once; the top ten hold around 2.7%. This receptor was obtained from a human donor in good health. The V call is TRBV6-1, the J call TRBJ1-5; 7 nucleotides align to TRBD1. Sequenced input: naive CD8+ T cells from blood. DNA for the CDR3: TGTGCCAGCAGTGTCCTGACCGGACAGGCAACTCAGCCCCAGCATTTT. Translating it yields CASSVLTGQATQPQHF.